The rows below give T cell receptor beta chains drawn from one sample of a study of blood T cell dynamics during melanoma immunotherapy. Using immunoSEQ multiplex PCR, the repertoire was profiled, and TCRdb retains in-frame clones only, with some absent. The data show roughly 4,600 clones, around 96% seen once. Here the sequenced sample was effector memory CD8+ T cells from blood, taken from a patient treated with checkpoint blockade. The receptors shown here come from a human donor with melanoma. CDR3s include the opening cysteine and the closing phenylalanine or tryptophan. The order of the fields is V gene, D gene, J gene, clone size, CDR3 protein, CDR3 DNA. A D gene is named only where the DNA matches it firmly. Where a row states a size, it is once, few, many or the class of an expanded clone; other rows omit it.

TRBV27,NA,TRBJ1-1,NA,CASSFKQLNTEAFF,TGTGCCAGCAGTTTTAAACAGTTGAACACTGAAGCTTTCTTT
TRBV27,NA,TRBJ2-1,NA,CASSWVTGTYNEQFF,TGTGCCAGCAGCTGGGTTACAGGGACCTACAATGAGCAGTTCTTC
TRBV10-3,NA,TRBJ1-1,NA,CAIRDLDGNTEAFF,TGTGCCATCAGAGACCTAGACGGGAACACTGAAGCTTTCTTT
TRBV4-1,NA,TRBJ2-1,NA,CASSRVGDEQFF,TGCGCCAGCAGCAGGGTTGGCGATGAGCAGTTCTTC
TRBV9,NA,TRBJ2-5,NA,CASSPRLIQETQYF,TGTGCCAGCAGCCCTCGACTAATACAAGAGACCCAGTACTTC
TRBV21-1,NA,TRBJ2-5,NA,CASSKVVGRTQYF,TGTGCCAGCAGCAAAGTAGTAGGAAGGACCCAGTACTTC
TRBV9,NA,TRBJ2-5,NA,CASSAEIGWTPKETQYF,TGTGCCAGCAGCGCCGAAATCGGGTGGACTCCCAAAGAGACCCAGTACTTC
TRBV7-3,TRBD1,TRBJ2-7,NA,CASSPGTGGSYEQYF,TGTGCCAGCAGCCCCGGGACAGGTGGGAGCTACGAGCAGTACTTC
TRBV5-4,TRBD1,TRBJ1-6,NA,CASSLGGGRGNSPLHF,TGTGCCAGCAGCTTAGGAGGGGGCCGGGGTAATTCACCCCTCCACTTT
TRBV28,TRBD2,TRBJ2-1,NA,CASSLLGTSGTDEQFF,TGTGCCAGCAGCCTACTTGGGACTAGCGGGACGGATGAGCAGTTCTTC
TRBV5-6,NA,TRBJ2-3,NA,CASSLQSWGRGTDTQYF,TGTGCCAGCAGCTTGCAGTCGTGGGGCCGCGGCACAGATACGCAGTATTTT
TRBV11-2,NA,TRBJ1-1,NA,CASSTRVTEAFF,TGTGCCAGCTCGACCAGGGTAACTGAAGCTTTCTTT
TRBV12-2,NA,TRBJ2-4,NA,CASRNNTGTSGRLNIQYF,TGTGCAAGTCGAAACAACACCGGGACTAGCGGGAGATTGAACATTCAGTACTTC
TRBV4-1,NA,TRBJ1-2,NA,CASSPRTTGANYGYTF,TGCGCCAGCAGTCCGCGGACAACCGGGGCTAACTATGGCTACACCTTC
TRBV6-5,NA,TRBJ2-4,NA,CASSAKNIQYF,TGTGCCAGCAGTGCTAAAAACATTCAGTACTTC
TRBV14,TRBD1,TRBJ1-5,NA,CASSSRGRANQPQHF,TGTGCCAGCAGTTCCAGGGGGCGCGCAAATCAGCCCCAGCATTTT
TRBV10-3,TRBD1,TRBJ2-7,NA,CAISPGQVLYEQYF,TGTGCCATCAGTCCGGGACAGGTGCTCTACGAGCAGTACTTC
TRBV6-5,NA,TRBJ2-1,NA,CASSYGYPGVDNEQFF,TGTGCCAGCAGTTACGGCTATCCGGGAGTAGATAATGAGCAGTTCTTC
TRBV4-2,NA,TRBJ2-7,NA,CASSQEGGVEQYF,TGTGCCAGCAGCCAAGAAGGGGGGGTCGAGCAGTACTTC
TRBV18,TRBD2,TRBJ2-7,NA,CASSPLGLAGDYEQYF,TGTGCCAGCTCACCACTAGGACTAGCGGGAGACTACGAGCAGTACTTC
TRBV9,TRBD1,TRBJ1-1,once,CASSLGQYTEAFF,TGTGCCAGCAGCCTGGGACAGTACACTGAAGCTTTCTTT
TRBV9,NA,TRBJ1-5,NA,CASSLSVGGNQPQHF,TGTGCCAGCAGCCTATCGGTTGGGGGCAATCAGCCCCAGCATTTT
TRBV7-8,NA,TRBJ2-1,NA,CASSLRAFGNEQFF,TGTGCCAGCAGCTTAAGAGCGTTTGGCAATGAGCAGTTCTTC
TRBV6-6,NA,TRBJ2-1,NA,CASSYGSGAEFF,TGTGCCAGCAGTTACGGATCAGGGGCGGAGTTCTTC
TRBV9,TRBD1,TRBJ2-1,NA,CASSVEGQGINEQFF,TGTGCCAGCAGCGTAGAAGGACAGGGGATCAATGAGCAGTTCTTC
TRBV7-8,NA,TRBJ2-7,NA,CASSLVVYEQYF,TGTGCCAGCAGCTTAGTTGTCTACGAGCAGTACTTC
TRBV7-9,NA,TRBJ2-5,NA,CASSLVGAPETQYF,TGTGCCAGCAGCTTAGTTGGGGCCCCAGAGACCCAGTACTTC
TRBV6-5,NA,TRBJ1-3,NA,CASSPRLGTGNTIYF,TGTGCCAGCAGTCCCCGATTAGGAACTGGAAACACCATATATTTT
TRBV9,TRBD1,TRBJ2-1,NA,CASEGDRANEQFF,TGTGCCAGCGAGGGGGACAGGGCCAATGAGCAGTTCTTC
TRBV7-6,NA,TRBJ2-2,NA,CASSVEYAGELFF,TGTGCCAGCAGCGTTGAATACGCCGGGGAGCTGTTTTTT
TRBV19,NA,TRBJ2-1,once,CATKISRVLHEQFF,TGTGCCACAAAAATCTCCCGGGTATTGCATGAGCAGTTCTTC
TRBV2,NA,TRBJ2-7,NA,CASMGDEQYF,TGTGCCAGCATGGGTGACGAGCAGTACTTC
TRBV4-1,TRBD1,TRBJ2-7,NA,CASSQWTGVTYEQYF,TGCGCCAGCAGCCAGTGGACAGGGGTCACCTACGAGCAGTACTTC
TRBV5-8,TRBD2,TRBJ2-7,NA,CASSSRTSGNYEQYF,TGTGCCAGCAGCTCCCGGACTAGCGGGAACTACGAGCAGTACTTC
TRBV27,NA,TRBJ2-6,NA,CASSSVPRDVKAVLTF,TGTGCCAGCAGTTCGGTACCCCGGGACGTGAAGGCGGTCCTGACTTTC
TRBV7-9,TRBD1,TRBJ2-7,NA,CASSPGQGAHEQYF,TGTGCCAGCAGCCCGGGACAGGGGGCCCACGAGCAGTACTTC
TRBV7-9,TRBD2,TRBJ2-5,once,CASTPFGGRALETQYF,TGTGCCAGCACCCCCTTCGGCGGGAGGGCCTTAGAGACCCAGTACTTC
TRBV4-2,NA,TRBJ2-7,NA,CASSRSGAGDRSYEQYF,TGTGCCAGCAGCCGGTCGGGGGCGGGAGACCGCTCCTACGAGCAGTACTTC
TRBV15,NA,TRBJ1-1,NA,CATSRGNVRGTFF,TGTGCCACCAGCAGGGGGAACGTAAGAGGTACTTTCTTT
TRBV2,NA,TRBJ2-1,NA,CASRRAVSSYNEQFF,TGTGCCAGCAGGAGAGCGGTGAGCTCCTACAATGAGCAGTTCTTC
TRBV27,TRBD2,TRBJ2-4,NA,CASSLTSGRSDIQYF,TGTGCCAGCAGTTTGACTAGCGGGAGGAGCGACATTCAGTACTTC
TRBV11-2,NA,TRBJ2-3,NA,CASSLRPTGGTDTQYF,TGTGCCAGCAGCTTAAGGCCTACCGGGGGCACAGATACGCAGTATTTT
TRBV11-2,NA,TRBJ1-2,NA,CASSSPLNYGYTF,TGTGCCAGCAGCTCACCCCTTAACTATGGCTACACCTTC
TRBV27,NA,TRBJ1-1,NA,CASSLGGSTEAFF,TGTGCCAGCAGTTTAGGGGGGAGCACTGAAGCTTTCTTT
TRBV5-6,TRBD1,TRBJ2-1,NA,CASSWDRSNEQFF,TGTGCCAGCAGCTGGGACAGGAGCAATGAGCAGTTCTTC
TRBV9,NA,TRBJ2-3,NA,CASSVSTGSATDTQYF,TGTGCCAGCAGCGTATCAACCGGGTCTGCTACAGATACGCAGTATTTT
TRBV7-8,TRBD2,TRBJ2-1,NA,CASSLGRWEGRDEQFF,TGTGCCAGCAGCTTAGGTAGGTGGGAGGGCCGAGATGAGCAGTTCTTC
TRBV15,TRBD1,TRBJ1-6,once,CATSRGQGRENSPLHF,TGTGCCACCAGCAGGGGACAGGGAAGGGAAAATTCACCCCTCCACTTT
TRBV25-1,NA,TRBJ2-7,NA,CASSERGFLYEQYF,TGTGCCAGCAGTGAAAGGGGTTTCTTATACGAGCAGTACTTC